A selection of T cell receptor beta chains follows, all from one sample in a study of blood T cell repertoires in COVID-19. Repertoires were generated with immunoSEQ multiplex PCR, while TCRdb's copy carries only in-frame clones and drops some. The sample yields approximately 300,000 clones, roughly 90% seen once. Material for sequencing was PBMCs or T cells enriched from blood (not recorded which). All receptors come from a woman aged 30 to 39 who had recovered from COVID-19. Both conserved end residues are part of each CDR3. A D gene is named only where the DNA matches it firmly. Size values are once, few and many counts, or a class for expanded clones, and some rows have none.

D	size	V	J	DNA	CDR3
-	-	TRBV6-5	TRBJ2-3	TGTGCCAGCAGTTACTCGGGCCCGGGATTCACAGATACGCAGTATTTT	CASSYSGPGFTDTQYF
-	-	TRBV27	TRBJ2-3	TGTGCCAGCAGTTTCCGGGGTACAGATACGCAGTATTTT	CASSFRGTDTQYF
TRBD1	-	TRBV5-6	TRBJ1-5	TGTGCCAGCAGCTTTGCCGACAGGGGACTTCCTTATCAGCCCCAGCATTTT	CASSFADRGLPYQPQHF
-	once	TRBV4-1	TRBJ1-5	TGCGCCAGCAGCCAAGATCAGGTGGCATCGCCCCAGCATTTT	CASSQDQVASPQHF
-	-	TRBV6-5	TRBJ1-1	TGTGCCAGCAGTTACTCGAGGCCCGATCCCACTGAAGCTTTCTTT	CASSYSRPDPTEAFF
-	few	TRBV20-1	TRBJ2-7	TGCAGTGCCCATCCGGGGGACGAGCAGTACTTC	CSAHPGDEQYF
-	-	TRBV29-1	TRBJ1-5	TGCAGCGTTGAGATAGGTGGAGCAAATAGCAATCAGCCCCAGCATTTT	CSVEIGGANSNQPQHF
-	-	TRBV20-1	TRBJ2-7	TGCAGTGCCCGCCACGGGGAGCAGTACTTC	CSARHGEQYF
-	few	TRBV28	TRBJ1-6	TGTGCCAGCAGAGACAGTTCAACGGCTTCACCCCTCCACTTT	CASRDSSTASPLHF
TRBD1	-	TRBV7-2	TRBJ1-2	TGTGCCAGCAGCTTCCCGGACAGGGTCGGTGGCTACACCTTC	CASSFPDRVGGYTF
-	-	TRBV9	TRBJ1-1	TGTGCCAGCAGTGACCCAGGGTTGGACACTGAAGCTTTCTTT	CASSDPGLDTEAFF
-	-	TRBV3-1/TRBV3-2	TRBJ2-7	TGTGCCAGCAGCCCCCGCACTAGCCCGGGGCCTTACGAGCAGTACTTC	CASSPRTSPGPYEQYF
-	-	TRBV7-9	TRBJ1-4	TGTGCCAGTACCGAGGGTAATGAAAAACTGTTTTTT	CASTEGNEKLFF
TRBD2	-	TRBV11-2	TRBJ2-3	TGTGCCAGCAGCGGGACTATTATTTTTACAGATACGCAGTATTTT	CASSGTIIFTDTQYF
TRBD1	-	TRBV7-2	TRBJ1-5	TGTGCCAGCAGCGGGGGAAACAGGGGACAGCCCCAGCATTTT	CASSGGNRGQPQHF
TRBD1	-	TRBV25-1	TRBJ2-7	TGTGCCAGCAGTGACCCGACAGGGCCCTACGAGCAGTACTTC	CASSDPTGPYEQYF
TRBD2	-	TRBV7-9	TRBJ2-2	TGTGCCAGCACCCAGCGGGGGAACGGGGAGCTGTTTTTT	CASTQRGNGELFF
-	-	TRBV30	TRBJ2-7	TGTGCCTGGAGGGGACAAACCGGCTACGAGCAGTACTTC	CAWRGQTGYEQYF
-	-	TRBV5-4	TRBJ2-3	TGTGCCAGCAGCCTGGTCGGTGCTAGCACAGATACGCAGTATTTT	CASSLVGASTDTQYF
TRBD2	-	TRBV11-2	TRBJ2-2	TGTGCCAGCAGCTGGCTGGGAGGGGTAGGGGAGCTGTTTTTT	CASSWLGGVGELFF
-	-	TRBV5-4	TRBJ2-2	TGTGCCAGCAGCTTGTTCGGGGTCGGGGAGCTGTTTTTT	CASSLFGVGELFF
TRBD1	-	TRBV10-2	TRBJ2-7	TGCGCCAGCAGGGAGACAGGGTCCTACGAGCAGTACTTC	CASRETGSYEQYF
-	-	TRBV4-2	TRBJ1-5	TGTGCCAGCAGCCAGGCGACAGATCAGCCCCAGCATTTT	CASSQATDQPQHF
-	-	TRBV12-3/TRBV12-4	TRBJ2-5	TGTGCCAGCAGTTTTAGTCGCCAAGAGACCCAGTACTTC	CASSFSRQETQYF
-	few	TRBV10-2	TRBJ2-7	TGCGCCAGCACGCCGGACTTACTCTACGAGCAGTACTTC	CASTPDLLYEQYF
-	-	TRBV5-1	TRBJ2-5	TGCGCCAGCAGCTTGGGACCGAGGGGGGGAGAGACCCAGTACTTC	CASSLGPRGGETQYF
TRBD2	once	TRBV7-9	TRBJ2-3	TGTGCCAGCAGCTTATCTTCCCCTAGCGGGAGGGATACGCAGTATTTT	CASSLSSPSGRDTQYF
-	-	TRBV15	TRBJ1-5	TGTGCCACCAGCAGAGGAGTGTCAGGGGATTATAGCAATCAGCCCCAGCATTTT	CATSRGVSGDYSNQPQHF
TRBD1	-	TRBV2	TRBJ1-1	TGTGCCAGCAGTTCAGGACAGGACACTGAAGCTTTCTTT	CASSSGQDTEAFF
TRBD2	-	TRBV5-1	TRBJ2-5	TGCGCCAGCAGGGGGACTAGCGGGAGGCCGGAAGAGACCCAGTACTTC	CASRGTSGRPEETQYF
-	-	TRBV4-1	TRBJ1-6	TGCGCCAGCAGCCAAGGTAGCTCCTATAATTCACCCCTCCACTTT	CASSQGSSYNSPLHF
TRBD2	-	TRBV28	TRBJ2-1	TGTGCCAGCAGTCCTTGGGGAGGGACCAATGAGCAGTTCTTC	CASSPWGGTNEQFF
TRBD1	-	TRBV10-3	TRBJ2-1	TGTGCCACCCTGCCGGGGACAGGGAGATCAGGCTCCTACAATGAGCAGTTCTTC	CATLPGTGRSGSYNEQFF
TRBD1	-	TRBV7-2	TRBJ1-4	TGTGCCAGCAGCTCCGGACAGGGCGAAAAACTGTTTTTT	CASSSGQGEKLFF
TRBD2	-	TRBV18	TRBJ2-1	TGTGCCAGCTCGGGACTAGCGGGGAGCTCCTACAATGAGCAGTTCTTC	CASSGLAGSSYNEQFF
-	-	TRBV5-1	TRBJ1-1	TGCGCCAGCAGCCCCCGCGGGGAGAGGGGAGGTGAAGCTTTCTTT	CASSPRGERGGEAFF
TRBD1	-	TRBV6-5	TRBJ1-1	TGTGCCAGCAGTAGAGACAGGGTGGACACTGAAGCTTTCTTT	CASSRDRVDTEAFF
-	-	TRBV6-2/TRBV6-3	TRBJ1-1	TGTGCCAGCAGCTTGACCAGGGTCACTGAAGCTTTCTTT	CASSLTRVTEAFF
TRBD1	few	TRBV7-9	TRBJ1-2	TGTGCCAGCAGCTTATGGTTGGACAGGGACACTCATGGCTACACCTTC	CASSLWLDRDTHGYTF
-	-	TRBV28	TRBJ2-5	TGTGCCAGCAGTTTAAGTCAGGCAGGGTGGGAGACCCAGTACTTC	CASSLSQAGWETQYF
TRBD1	few	TRBV11-3	TRBJ2-7	TGTGCCAGCAGAATGGCAGGGGGACCCTACGAGCAGTACTTC	CASRMAGGPYEQYF
TRBD2	-	TRBV28	TRBJ2-7	TGTGCCAGCAGCCCTGGCGGGACTAGCGGGGGCGAGCAGTACTTC	CASSPGGTSGGEQYF
-	-	TRBV29-1	TRBJ1-5	TGCAGCGTTGAAGAATTTCCTAGGCAGGGCGTGGAGCCCCAGCATTTT	CSVEEFPRQGVEPQHF
TRBD1	once	TRBV5-5	TRBJ2-7	TGTGCCAGCAGCCCCCGGGACAGGGACCACGAGCAGTACTTC	CASSPRDRDHEQYF